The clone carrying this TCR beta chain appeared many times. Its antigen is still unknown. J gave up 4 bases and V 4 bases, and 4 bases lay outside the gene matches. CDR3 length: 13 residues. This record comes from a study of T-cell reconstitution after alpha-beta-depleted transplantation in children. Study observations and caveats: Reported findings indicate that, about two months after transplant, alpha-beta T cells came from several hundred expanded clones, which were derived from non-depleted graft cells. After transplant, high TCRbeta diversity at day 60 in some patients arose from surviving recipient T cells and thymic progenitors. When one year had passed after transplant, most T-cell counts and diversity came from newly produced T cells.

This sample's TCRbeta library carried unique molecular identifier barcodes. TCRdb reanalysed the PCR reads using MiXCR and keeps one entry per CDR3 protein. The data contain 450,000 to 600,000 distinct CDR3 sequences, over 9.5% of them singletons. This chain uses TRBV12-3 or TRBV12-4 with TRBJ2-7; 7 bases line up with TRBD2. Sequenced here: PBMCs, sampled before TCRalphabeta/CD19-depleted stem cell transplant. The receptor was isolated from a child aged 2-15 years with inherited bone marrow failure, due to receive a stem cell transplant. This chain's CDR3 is CASSWGGVYEQYF. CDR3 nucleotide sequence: TGTGCCAGCAGTTGGGGAGGGGTATACGAGCAGTACTTC.